What follows are 20 T cell receptor beta chains derived from one specimen sequenced in a study of blood T cells in healthy people across ages. Next came a second PCR, run for roughly 6 to 11 cycles, which used a sample-barcoded 5' primer along with a J-beta primer mix. TCRdb passed the 5' RACE reads through MiXCR, listing each CDR3 protein once. This sample has 890,000 or so distinct CDR3 sequences; approximately 67% occur once, and the top ten carry roughly 25%. The material sequenced was blood. The receptors originated from a man younger than 45 in good health.

The chain couples TRBV7-2 to TRBJ1-2; 8 bases align to TRBD1. From germline, CDR1 is SGHTA and CDR2 FQGNSA. The CDR3 runs to 15 residues. V was clipped by 3 bases and J by 0 bases; unmatched bases: 3. Here the CDR3 DNA reads TGTGCCAGCAGCTTCGGACAGGGAACTAACTATGGCTACACCTTC. Encoded protein: CASSFGQGTNYGYTF. Full variable domain (missing parts from reference TRBV7-2 and TRBJ1-2): GAGVSQSPSNKVTEKGKDVELRCDPISGHTALYWYRQSLGQGLEFLIYFQGNSAPDKSGLPSDRFSAERTGGSVSTLTIQRTQQEDSAVYLCASSFGQGTNYGYTFGSGTRLTVV.

The rearrangement links TRBV3-1 to TRBJ2-5, with D perhaps matching TRBD1 or TRBD2 (5 bases each). The CDR3 covers 15 residues. V was clipped by 1 base and J by 4 bases, with 13 bases between them. Germline-derived CDR1 and CDR2 are LGHDT and YNNKEL (reference sequence). The CDR3 region has the DNA TGTGCCAGCAGCCAAGTGGGGGAGAGGCGAGAGACCCAGTACTTC. This encodes CASSQVGERRETQYF.

V gene TRBV13 combines with J gene TRBJ2-7; perhaps TRBD2 as D (5 bases). The CDR3 contains 13 residues. Per the germline V gene, CDR1 is PRHDT and CDR2 is FYEKMQ (reference sequence). Trimming cost V 3 bases and J 7 bases, with 13 bases left between them. This CDR3 reads CASSFARSGEQYF. The DNA of the CDR3 is TGTGCCAGCAGCTTTGCCCGCTCGGGAGAGCAGTACTTC. The full variable domain, with the rest looked up from reference TRBV13 and TRBJ2-7, is AAGVIQSPRHLIKEKRETATLKCYPIPRHDTVYWYQQGPGQDPQFLISFYEKMQSDKGSIPDRFSAQQFSDYHSELNMSSLELGDSALYFCASSFARSGEQYFGPGTRLTVT.

The V call is TRBV28, the J call TRBJ2-3; maybe TRBD2 (5 bases). The CDR3 totals 11 residues. The V gene lost 8 bases and the J gene lost 6 bases, with 9 bases spanning the gap. The V gene's germline CDR1 is MDHEN and CDR2 SYDVKM. The CDR3 protein is CASLEADTQYF. The CDR3 DNA is TGTGCCAGCTTGGAGGCGGATACGCAGTATTTT.

The rearrangement links TRBV7-3 to TRBJ2-3; TRBD2 aligns across 8 bases. The length of the CDR3 is 14 residues. The V segment lost 3 bases and the J segment 5 bases; nucleotides outside the gene matches: 4. CDR1 and CDR2 from the germline V gene are SGHTA and FQGTGA. The CDR3 protein is CASSFSGVIDTQYF. CDR3 nucleotides: TGTGCCAGCAGCTTTAGCGGGGTGATAGATACGCAGTATTTT.

This clonotype was counted only a few times. The J gene is TRBJ2-3, the V gene TRBV5-1; TRBD2 is a possible D gene (6 bases). Germline V gives CDR1 SGHRS, CDR2 YFSETQ. V lost 0 bases and J lost 2, with 10 bases in between. This CDR3 region has 15 residues. CDR3: CASSLETRITDTQYF. The CDR3 DNA sequence: TGCGCCAGCAGCTTGGAGACTAGGATCACAGATACGCAGTATTTT.

The CDR3 nucleotides read TGTGCCAGCAGCCCGGACAGATCCCGGAACACTGAAGCTTTCTTT. Protein product: CASSPDRSRNTEAFF. The chain is built from TRBV7-2 and TRBJ1-1; TRBD1 is a possible D gene (6 bases). Trimming removed 5 bases at V and 1 base at J, with 14 bases between. Germline lookup yields CDR1 SGHTA and CDR2 FQGNSA. The length of the CDR3 is 15 residues.

This chain links TRBV5-6 with TRBJ1-1, with no clear D. Germline CDR1 and CDR2: SGHDT and YYEEEE. V was trimmed by 0 bases and J by 9 bases, leaving 9 bases between them. CDR3 size: 12 residues. CDR3 region: CASSLDGRQAFF. CDR3 in DNA: TGTGCCAGCAGCTTGGACGGAAGACAAGCTTTCTTT. Full variable domain (outside the CDR3, taken from reference TRBV5-6 and TRBJ1-1): DAGVTQSPTHLIKTRGQQVTLRCSPKSGHDTVSWYQQALGQGPQFIFQYYEEEERQRGNFPDRFSGHQFPNYSSELNVNALLLGDSALYLCASSLDGRQAFFGQGTRLTVV.

The V call is TRBV25-1, the J call TRBJ1-3; D is perhaps TRBD1 (5 bases). This CDR3 has 15 amino acids. The V end was cut by 6 bases, the J end by 2 bases, with 14 bases between. Germline lookup yields CDR1 MGHDK and CDR2 SYGVNS. The CDR3 DNA sequence: TGTGCCAGCAGGGAAATAACAGGCACTGGAAACACCATATATTTT. This translates into CASREITGTGNTIYF.

The V and J genes are TRBV7-2 and TRBJ2-7; 8 bases are a match to TRBD1. The CDR3 is 13 amino acids. Germline trimming cut 5 bases from V and 7 bases from J; bases unmatched to any gene: 7. The germline CDR1 and CDR2 sequences are SGHTA and FQGNSA. CDR3 sequence reads: CASSLRTGKEQYF. CDR3 DNA: TGTGCCAGCAGCCTCCGGACAGGGAAAGAGCAGTACTTC. Looking up the rest from reference TRBV7-2 and TRBJ2-7 gives the full variable domain: GAGVSQSPSNKVTEKGKDVELRCDPISGHTALYWYRQSLGQGLEFLIYFQGNSAPDKSGLPSDRFSAERTGGSVSTLTIQRTQQEDSAVYLCASSLRTGKEQYFGPGTRLTVT.

The chain recombines TRBV29-1 with TRBJ1-1; TRBD1 might be the D (6 bases). V was cut by 4 bases and J by 0 bases, with 18 bases left in between. This CDR3 contains 16 residues. Germline CDR1 is SQVTM and CDR2 is ANQGSEA. DNA of the CDR3: TGCAGCGTTGTTCAGTGGGACATAACTTTGAACACTGAAGCTTTCTTT. It is translated as CSVVQWDITLNTEAFF.

This clonotype showed up just a few times. The chain uses TRBV10-3 and TRBJ2-7, with 9 positions matching TRBD1. V trimming: 6 bases; J trimming: 3 bases; junction bases outside the gene matches: 12. The CDR3 has 16 residues. CDR1 ENHRY and CDR2 SYGVKD come from the germline V gene. CDR3 in DNA: TGTGCCATCAGCAGTACACCGGGACAGGGTGTCTACGAGCAGTACTTC. This gives the protein CAISSTPGQGVYEQYF.

This sequence joins TRBV12-3 or TRBV12-4 and TRBJ2-5; TRBD1 might be the D (7 bases). Trimming cost V 8 bases and J 1 base, with 11 bases left between them. The length of the CDR3 is 13 residues. CDR3 sequence (DNA): TGTGCCAGCCAGGGGGGCGCCCAAGAGACCCAGTACTTC. Its translation is CASQGGAQETQYF.

V and J are TRBV6-4 and TRBJ2-1; D call uncertain. The length of the CDR3 is 15 residues. Germline V lookup: CDR1 MRHNA, CDR2 SNTAGT. Trimming pared 3 bases from V and 6 bases from J, leaving 15 bases between. CDR3 bases: TGTGCCAGCAGTGAAGGGCCGAGAGCTTCCAATGAGCAGTTCTTC. Translation: CASSEGPRASNEQFF.

This clonotype was counted a single time. V and J are TRBV9 and TRBJ2-3, with TRBD2 as a possible D gene (6 bases). Looked up from germline, CDR1 is SGDLS and CDR2 is YYNGEE. V gave up 3 bases and J gave up 4 bases, with 9 bases separating them. CDR3 size: 13 residues. The CDR3 here is CASSEGLADTQYF. The CDR3 region has the DNA TGTGCCAGCAGCGAGGGACTTGCAGATACGCAGTATTTT. Combining the CDR3 with reference TRBV9 and TRBJ2-3 gives the whole variable domain DSGVTQTPKHLITATGQRVTLRCSPRSGDLSVYWYQQSLDQGLQFLIQYYNGEERAKGNILERFSAQQFPDLHSELNLSSLELGDSALYFCASSEGLADTQYFGPGTRLTVL.

This chain connects TRBV5-1 to TRBJ2-3, with 8 nucleotides matching TRBD2. V was clipped by 1 base and J by 3 bases; unmatched bases: 7. Per germline, CDR1 SGHRS and CDR2 YFSETQ. This CDR3 has 16 amino acids. CDR3: CASSLFGRASTDTQYF. The DNA of the CDR3 is TGCGCCAGCAGCTTGTTCGGGAGGGCCTCAACAGATACGCAGTATTTT.

The gene calls are TRBV4-2 and TRBJ2-3; D ambiguous. Deletions cut 0 bases from V and 2 bases from J, with 12 bases between. Looked up from germline, CDR1 is LGHNA and CDR2 is YNFKEQ. The CDR3 sequence is 16 residues long. CDR3 in amino acids: CASSQDEPDHTDTQYF. The CDR3 DNA is TGTGCCAGCAGCCAAGATGAGCCGGACCACACAGATACGCAGTATTTT.

The chain combines TRBV12-3 or TRBV12-4 with TRBJ2-7; 7 positions agree with TRBD2. The better agreement between TRBJ2-5 and the DNA end casts doubt on the J call. There are 13 residues in the CDR3. The CDR3 region is CASSFGRGQTQYF. CDR3 coding DNA: TGTGCCAGCAGTTTTGGGAGGGGTCAGACCCAGTACTTC.

The V gene is TRBV7-9, the J gene TRBJ1-2; TRBD1 might be the D (6 bases). The CDR3 is 14 amino acids. V shed 1 base and J shed 7 bases, with 13 bases lying between them. Per germline, CDR1 SEHNR and CDR2 FQNEAQ (reference sequence). The CDR3 protein is CASSLGDGGLGYTF. The DNA for the CDR3 is TGTGCCAGCAGCTTAGGTGACGGGGGCCTTGGCTACACCTTC.

This sequence joins TRBV5-1 and TRBJ2-7, with 9 bases fitting TRBD1. The V gene end was trimmed by 4 bases and the J gene end by 3 bases; junction bases not matched to a gene: 11. The CDR3 loop spans 16 amino acids. Looked up from germline, CDR1 is SGHRS and CDR2 is YFSETQ. The CDR3 DNA sequence: TGCGCCAGCAGCACGAAAGTAGGACAGGGGTTCTACGAGCAGTACTTC. Its protein product is CASSTKVGQGFYEQYF.